These 25 T cell receptor beta chains share one sample of origin, sequenced in a study of vaccination effects on CD4 cells after COVID-19. Sequencing was preceded by expansion of antigen-specific CD4+ T cells with viral peptide pools in the ViraFEST assay. Upon completion of 10 to 11 days in culture, CD4+ T cells were isolated. This table comes from immunoSEQ multiplex PCR, and its TCRdb copy is limited to in-frame clones, with some not included. The sample holds over 55,000 clones, roughly 76% seen once. Their cognate antigens are unknown. The source material was CD4+ T cells from PBMCs cultured with HCoV-229E spike peptides, sampled before COVID-19 vaccination. The source is a human donor who received a COVID-19 vaccine.

This clone showed up just once. This chain connects TRBV30 to TRBJ2-6; TRBD2 matches at 9 bases. The germline V gene has CDR1 GTSNPN and CDR2 SVGIG (reference sequence). The CDR3 consists of 14 residues. J was trimmed by 4 bases and V by 4 bases; bases with no gene match: 2. The CDR3 region is CAWTSGTGANVLTF. CDR3 in DNA: TGTGCCTGGACTAGCGGGACGGGGGCCAACGTCCTGACTTTC.

The gene calls are TRBV15 and TRBJ2-7, with a tentative D call TRBD2 (7 bases). The germline V gene has CDR1 LNHNV and CDR2 YYDKDF (reference sequence). Trimming shortened V by 4 bases and J by 4 bases, and 14 bases separated the two germline ends. This CDR3 comprises 14 residues. As DNA, the CDR3 is TGTGCCACCAGCATATGGGGGGGGCGGTACGAGCAGTACGTC. This encodes CATSIWGGRYEQYV.

The chain combines TRBV18 with TRBJ2-5; weak D call: TRBD2 (6 bases). The CDR3 has 17 amino acids. CDR1 is KGHSH and CDR2 is LQKENI in the germline V gene. V gave up 3 bases and J gave up 5 bases, with 22 bases separating them. CDR3: CASSPVRARESYETQYF. In DNA form, the CDR3 reads TGTGCCAGCTCACCGGTTAGGGCTCGGGAGTCCTACGAGACCCAGTACTTC.

The chain links TRBV5-1 to TRBJ2-5; D tentatively fits TRBD1 or TRBD2 (6 bases each). The ends were cut back, 0 bases at V and 1 base at J, with 13 bases in the middle. Germline loops: CDR1 SGHRS, CDR2 YFSETQ. The CDR3 has 16 residues. The CDR3 reads CASSLGGRGGQETQYF. The CDR3 coding sequence is TGCGCCAGCAGCTTGGGGGGCAGGGGAGGCCAAGAGACCCAGTACTTC. Combining the CDR3 with reference TRBV5-1 and TRBJ2-5 gives the whole variable domain KAGVTQTPRYLIKTRGQQVTLSCSPISGHRSVSWYQQTPGQGLQFLFEYFSETQRNKGNFPGRFSGRQFSNSRSEMNVSTLELGDSALYLCASSLGGRGGQETQYFGPGTRLLVL.

The chain is built from TRBV19 and TRBJ2-1; 8 nucleotides line up with TRBD2. J gave up 6 bases and V 3 bases, and 7 bases lay outside the gene matches. The CDR3 runs to 15 residues. Germline CDR1 and CDR2: LNHDA and SQIVND (reference sequence). DNA of the CDR3: TGTGCCAGTAGTATTCCAAGCGGGGGTTTCAATGAGCAGTTCTTC. Translation gives CASSIPSGGFNEQFF.

This clone was found a few times. The chain is built from TRBV4-3 and TRBJ1-6, with D unresolved. The CDR3 consists of 16 residues. CDR1 is LGHNA, CDR2 YSLEER, per germline. Trimming shortened V by 4 bases and J by 8 bases, and 18 bases separated the two germline ends. CDR3 coding DNA: TGCGCCAGCAGCCCCATTCAACGGAACGGACATTCACCCCTCCACTTT. Protein product: CASSPIQRNGHSPLHF.

The rearrangement joins TRBV5-1 to TRBJ1-5; maybe TRBD1 (5 bases). The germline V gene has CDR1 SGHRS and CDR2 YFSETQ. The CDR3 consists of 14 residues. Trimming pared 4 bases from V and 5 bases from J, leaving 13 bases between. The CDR3 nucleotides are TGCGCCAGCAGCCCCGGGGCTGGGGATCAGCCCCAGCATTTT. It encodes CASSPGAGDQPQHF.

The V and J genes are TRBV5-6 and TRBJ1-6, with a weak D call TRBD1 (5 bases). The ends were cut back, 3 bases at V and 10 bases at J, with 11 bases in the middle. This CDR3 is 13 amino acids long. Germline CDR1 reads SGHDT; CDR2 reads YYEEEE. In DNA, the CDR3 is TGTGCCAGCAGCTGGGGACTGGGCTCACCCCTCCACTTT. Residues: CASSWGLGSPLHF.

The chain joins TRBV4-1 to TRBJ2-3; 7 positions agree with TRBD2. Germline V lookup: CDR1 MGHRA, CDR2 YSYEKL. V dropped 3 bases and J dropped 0; count of bases not matched to a gene: 3. The CDR3 runs to 15 residues. CDR3 loop: CASSHGEGSTDTQYF. The CDR3 bases are TGCGCCAGCAGCCACGGGGAGGGAAGCACAGATACGCAGTATTTT.

The chain carries TRBV29-1 and TRBJ1-2; no reliable D call. CDR3 length equals 12 residues. Germline CDR1 is SQVTM and CDR2 is ANQGSEA. Trimming took 5 bases from V and 6 from J, leaving 13 bases between them. The CDR3 DNA follows: TGCAGCGTTTTAAGGGTGAAGGATGGCTACACCTTC. It yields the protein CSVLRVKDGYTF.

This clone has more than one count but fewer than ten. The chain joins TRBV2 to TRBJ2-2; tentatively, D is TRBD2 (6 bases). CDR3 size: 16 residues. Germline lookup yields CDR1 SNHLY and CDR2 FYNNEI. V lost 6 bases to trimming and J lost 2 bases, with 16 bases between them. The CDR3, as DNA: TGTGCCAGCAGATCCCTTGGGGGAGGTAACACCGGGGAGCTGTTTTTT. Translation gives CASRSLGGGNTGELFF. The full variable domain, its missing parts supplied by reference TRBV2 and TRBJ2-2, is EPEVTQTPSHQVTQMGQEVILRCVPISNHLYFYWYRQILGQKVEFLVSFYNNEISEKSEIFDDQFSVERPDGSNFTLKIRSTKLEDSAMYFCASRSLGGGNTGELFFGEGSRLTVL.

This chain joins TRBV20-1 and TRBJ2-1, with 9 bases identical to TRBD2. The CDR3 covers 16 residues. The germline gives CDR1 DFQATT, CDR2 SNEGSKA (reference sequence). J lost 0 bases, V lost 3 bases, and 6 bases had no gene match. The CDR3 coding sequence is TGCAGTGCTAGTGATAGCGGGGGACCCTCCTACAATGAGCAGTTCTTC. Encoded protein: CSASDSGGPSYNEQFF.

In DNA, the CDR3 is TGCGCCAGCAGCTTGGGGACAGGGGCGAGAAAACTGTTTTTT. Residues: CASSLGTGARKLFF. The V gene is TRBV5-1, the J gene TRBJ1-4, with 9 bases identical to TRBD1. Germline V lookup: CDR1 SGHRS, CDR2 YFSETQ. This CDR3 has 14 residues. V trimming: 0 bases; J trimming: 10 bases; junction bases outside the gene matches: 4.

The chain has TRBV18 and TRBJ2-5, with 7 nucleotides matching TRBD1. The CDR3 has 13 residues. V shed 3 bases and J 2 bases; nucleotides not matched to a gene: 0. Germline lookup yields CDR1 KGHSH and CDR2 LQKENI. CDR3 nucleotide sequence: TGTGCCAGCTCACCCAGGGGGCAAGAGACCCAGTACTTC. Translating it yields CASSPRGQETQYF.

The J gene is TRBJ2-3, the V gene TRBV18, with 7 positions matching TRBD1. CDR3 length equals 15 residues. CDR1 is KGHSH and CDR2 is LQKENI in the germline V gene. With 5 bases clipped from V and 6 bases from J, the junction kept 11 bases outside the gene matches. Here the CDR3 reads CASSGRTGSGDTQYF. CDR3 nucleotide sequence: TGTGCCAGCTCAGGCAGGACAGGTTCTGGGGATACGCAGTATTTT.

This chain uses TRBV7-3 with TRBJ2-7; D is uncertain. The germline V gene encodes CDR1 SGHTA and CDR2 FQGTGA. V shed 5 bases and J shed 3 bases, with 5 bases lying between them. The length of the CDR3 is 11 residues. The chain's CDR3 is CASSLSYEQYV. The CDR3 bases are TGTGCCAGCAGCCTCAGCTACGAGCAGTACGTC.

CDR3 protein: CASSYSAGGNQPQHF. The CDR3 DNA is TGTGCCAGCAGTTACTCGGCTGGGGGCAATCAGCCCCAGCATTTT. The chain uses TRBV6-5 and TRBJ1-5, with D unclear. V gave up 0 bases and J gave up 2 bases, with 8 bases separating them. This CDR3 region has 15 residues. Germline CDR1 MNHEY, CDR2 SVGAGI.

The chain joins TRBV9 to TRBJ2-3, with D perhaps TRBD1 (9 bases). V lost 4 bases and J 7 bases, leaving 19 bases between the germline ends. The V gene's germline CDR1 is SGDLS and CDR2 YYNGEE. This CDR3 has 15 amino acids. The CDR3 DNA is TGTGCCAGCAGCATAGCGGGACAGGGTGTATATACGCAGTATTTT. Protein: CASSIAGQGVYTQYF.

V is TRBV10-2 and J is TRBJ1-5, with a possible D match to TRBD1 (6 bases). With 6 bases removed from V and 4 bases from J, the gap between germline ends came to 16 bases. The CDR3 consists of 15 residues. CDR1 is WSHSY and CDR2 is SAAADI in the germline V gene. The CDR3 region is CASRLAGTLNQPQHF. The CDR3 coding sequence is TGCGCCAGCAGATTAGCCGGGACACTGAATCAGCCCCAGCATTTT.

V is TRBV5-1 and J is TRBJ2-3; D tentatively fits TRBD1 or TRBD2 (5 bases each). The ends were cut back, 4 bases at V and 1 base at J, with 13 bases in the middle. The CDR3 has 15 residues. From germline, CDR1 is SGHRS and CDR2 YFSETQ. The CDR3 sequence: CASSPALGGTDTQYF. Here the CDR3 DNA reads TGCGCCAGCAGCCCCGCCCTGGGGGGCACAGATACGCAGTATTTT.

The chain carries TRBV6-5 and TRBJ2-5; perhaps TRBD2 as D (5 bases). Trimming shortened V by 2 bases and J by 6 bases, and 10 bases separated the two germline ends. CDR1 is MNHEY and CDR2 is SVGAGI in the germline V gene. CDR3 length equals 13 residues. The CDR3 DNA is TGTGCCAGCAGTTACCGGGAAGGGCAGACCCAGTACTTC. Translating gives CASSYREGQTQYF.

The rearrangement links TRBV6-2 or TRBV6-3 to TRBJ1-3, with D perhaps matching TRBD1 (6 bases). The CDR3 runs 17 residues. Germline V gene sequence: CDR1 MNHEY, CDR2 SVGEGT. Deletions cut 4 bases from V and 0 bases from J, with 16 bases between. The CDR3 is CASSSYPGTLSGNTIYF. Written as DNA, the CDR3 is TGTGCCAGCAGTTCCTACCCCGGGACACTCTCTGGAAACACCATATATTTT.

The chain joins TRBV7-3 to TRBJ1-1; D is unclear. V lost 2 bases, J lost 1 base, and 5 bases lay in between. The V gene's germline CDR1 is SGHTA and CDR2 FQGTGA. This CDR3 contains 13 residues. The CDR3 DNA reads as TGTGCCAGCAGCTTATTACGGAACACTGAAGCTTTCTTT. Its translation: CASSLLRNTEAFF.

V gene TRBV7-8 combines with J gene TRBJ2-7; the match to TRBD2 covers 11 bases. CDR1 and CDR2 (germline): SGHVS, FQNEAQ. J was trimmed by 4 bases and V by 1 base; bases with no gene match: 3. This CDR3 has 15 residues. CDR3 loop: CASSLGLAGGYEQYV. The CDR3 DNA reads as TGTGCCAGCAGCTTAGGCCTAGCGGGGGGTTACGAGCAGTACGTC.

The chain uses TRBV5-4 and TRBJ2-3; TRBD2 aligns across 12 bases. The CDR3 has 16 amino acids. CDR1 is SGHNT, CDR2 YYREEE, per germline (reference sequence). V was clipped by 4 bases and J by 4 bases; unmatched bases: 7. CDR3 sequence reads: CASSGATSGGPDTQYF. CDR3 nucleotides: TGTGCCAGCAGCGGGGCGACTAGCGGGGGACCAGATACGCAGTATTTT. The whole variable domain, remainder taken from reference TRBV5-4 and TRBJ2-3, is ETGVTQSPTHLIKTRGQQVTLRCSSQSGHNTVSWYQQALGQGPQFIFQYYREEENGRGNFPPRFSGLQFPNYSSELNVNALELDDSALYLCASSGATSGGPDTQYFGPGTRLTVL.